The 18 T cell receptor beta chains reported below all come from one sample, sequenced in a study of blood T cell repertoires in COVID-19. Measured with immunoSEQ multiplex PCR; TCRdb has only the in-frame clones, and not every one. Among about 14,000 clones listed, around 90% were seen once. Material: peripheral blood. These receptors all come from a human donor in a cohort sampled during active COVID-19.

A single count supports this clone. The CDR3 spells CASSQEGLAGVTDTQYF. CDR3 bases: TGCGCCAGCAGCCAAGAGGGACTAGCGGGGGTGACAGATACGCAGTATTTT. This chain uses TRBV4-1 with TRBJ2-3; 14 bases align to TRBD2. The germline V gene encodes CDR1 MGHRA and CDR2 YSYEKL. The CDR3 is made up of 17 amino acids. V was pared by 0 bases and J by 3 bases, with 2 bases of the junction left unmatched.

The chain uses TRBV2 and TRBJ1-5, with 7 nucleotides matching TRBD1. Germline lookup yields CDR1 SNHLY and CDR2 FYNNEI. The CDR3 totals 15 residues. V was pared by 6 bases and J by 6 bases, with 11 bases of the junction left unmatched. In nucleotides, the CDR3 is TGTGCCAGCAGCCAGGGCAGGGGGGATAGTCAGCCCCAGCATTTT. Its translation: CASSQGRGDSQPQHF.

The rearrangement joins TRBV7-9 to TRBJ2-7; possibly TRBD1 for D (5 bases). Trimming shortened V by 5 bases and J by 3 bases, and 14 bases separated the two germline ends. CDR3 length: 14 residues. The V gene's germline CDR1 is SEHNR and CDR2 FQNEAQ (reference sequence). The CDR3 DNA is TGTGCCAGCAGCCCAGGGTCCCAGGGCTACGAGCAGTACTTC. This gives the protein CASSPGSQGYEQYF.

This chain joins TRBV6-2 or TRBV6-3 and TRBJ1-1; D remains ambiguous. The CDR3 consists of 14 residues. The germline gives CDR1 MNHEY, CDR2 SVGEGT. With 4 bases removed from V and 5 bases from J, the gap between germline ends came to 14 bases. The CDR3 nucleotides are TGTGCCAGCAGTTCGCCCTCTGAACAAACTGAAGCTTTCTTT. Protein sequence: CASSSPSEQTEAFF.

DNA of the CDR3: TGTGCCAGCAGCCCCCATGGGCAGAGCTATGGCTACACCTTC. Translation: CASSPHGQSYGYTF. V and J are TRBV3-1 (or the pseudogene TRBV3-2) and TRBJ1-2, with unresolved D. The CDR3 has 14 amino acids. CDR1 LGHDT and CDR2 YNNKEL come from the germline V gene (reference sequence). The V gene lost 4 bases and the J gene lost 4 bases, with 13 bases spanning the gap.

This chain connects TRBV20-1 to TRBJ2-7; TRBD1 is a possible D gene (6 bases). V was cut by 3 bases and J by 0 bases, with 15 bases left in between. This CDR3 has 15 residues. Germline-derived CDR1 and CDR2 are DFQATT and SNEGSKA (reference sequence). CDR3 in amino acids: CSASNGGWSSYEQYF. In nucleotides, the CDR3 is TGCAGTGCTAGTAATGGGGGCTGGAGCTCCTACGAGCAGTACTTC.

V is TRBV5-4 and J is TRBJ2-3, with 8 bases aligning to TRBD2. Trimming removed 0 bases from V and 9 bases from J; junction bases left unmatched: 12. The germline CDR1 and CDR2 sequences are SGHNT and YYREEE (reference sequence). The CDR3 length is 16 residues. The CDR3 bases are TGTGCCAGCAGCTTGGCCGAGGCGGGGGGCCTGAGGACGCAGTATTTT. Translated: CASSLAEAGGLRTQYF. The whole variable domain, remainder taken from reference TRBV5-4 and TRBJ2-3, is ETGVTQSPTHLIKTRGQQVTLRCSSQSGHNTVSWYQQALGQGPQFIFQYYREEENGRGNFPPRFSGLQFPNYSSELNVNALELDDSALYLCASSLAEAGGLRTQYFGPGTRLTVL.

The V and J genes are TRBV6-5 and TRBJ1-1; D gene ambiguous. The CDR3 spans 15 residues. V lost 0 bases and J lost 1, with 9 bases in between. Per the germline V gene, CDR1 is MNHEY and CDR2 is SVGAGI. The CDR3 loop reads CASSYSRHPNTEAFF. The CDR3, as DNA: TGTGCCAGCAGTTACTCGAGACATCCGAACACTGAAGCTTTCTTT.

V is TRBV19 and J is TRBJ1-1, with 7 bases aligning to TRBD1. Germline assignment: CDR1 LNHDA and CDR2 SQIVND (reference sequence). The CDR3 loop spans 11 amino acids. The trim removed 5 bases at V and 8 bases at J, leaving 2 bases unmatched. The CDR3 DNA reads TGTGCCAGTAGTTCGGGACAGGAAGCTTTCTTT. This gives the protein CASSSGQEAFF.

The J gene is TRBJ1-2, the V gene TRBV2; 10 nucleotides align to TRBD1. V was clipped by 6 bases and J by 2 bases; unmatched bases: 6. The germline gives CDR1 SNHLY, CDR2 FYNNEI. CDR3 length equals 15 residues. The chain's CDR3 is CASSADRGRNYGYTF. In nucleotides, the CDR3 is TGTGCCAGCAGCGCTGACAGGGGGCGAAACTATGGCTACACCTTC.

J is TRBJ2-6 and V is TRBV25-1; D perhaps matches TRBD1 (5 bases). Deletions cut 5 bases from V and 5 bases from J, with 19 bases between. The CDR3 is 17 residues long. Germline CDR1 MGHDK, CDR2 SYGVNS. DNA for the CDR3: TGTGCCAGCAGTATTCCTGATGGACAAAGTCGGGCCAACGTCCTGACTTTC. Residues: CASSIPDGQSRANVLTF.

The rearrangement links TRBV6-1 to TRBJ2-1; perhaps TRBD2 as D (5 bases). CDR3 length equals 16 residues. Trimming removed 0 bases at V and 2 bases at J, with 11 bases between. Germline V CDR1 and CDR2: MNHNS, SASEGT. CDR3 sequence reads: CASSEARGGTYNEQFF. The CDR3 DNA follows: TGTGCCAGCAGTGAAGCGAGAGGAGGTACCTACAATGAGCAGTTCTTC.

The V gene is TRBV7-2, the J gene TRBJ2-1; weak D call: TRBD2 (5 bases). Germline V gene data show CDR1 as SGHTA and CDR2 as FQGNSA. V was shortened by 3 bases and J by 12 bases, with 18 bases between the two germline ends. This CDR3 contains 14 residues. CDR3 protein: CASSLSFPGRGQFF. The CDR3, as DNA: TGTGCCAGCAGCTTGAGTTTCCCGGGTCGGGGGCAGTTCTTC.

This clone was observed a handful of times. V and J are TRBV19 and TRBJ2-7; 12 nucleotides agree with TRBD2. This CDR3 spans 15 amino acids. Trimming cost V 5 bases and J 5 bases; bases outside gene matches: 7. Germline CDR1 and CDR2: LNHDA and SQIVND (reference sequence). For the CDR3, the DNA is TGTGCCAGTAGTCACACTAGCGGGGGGCCTAACGAGCAGTACTTC. Translation: CASSHTSGGPNEQYF. Variable domain in full (rest from reference TRBV19 and TRBJ2-7): DGGITQSPKYLFRKEGQNVTLSCEQNLNHDAMYWYRQDPGQGLRLIYYSQIVNDFQKGDIAEGYSVSREKKESFPLTVTSAQKNPTAFYLCASSHTSGGPNEQYFGPGTRLTVT.

The CDR3 is CATSREMAPQNQPQHF. CDR3 nucleotide sequence: TGTGCCACCAGCAGAGAGATGGCCCCACAGAATCAGCCCCAGCATTTT. The genes are TRBV15 and TRBJ1-5; D unclear. With 0 bases removed from V and 4 bases from J, the gap between germline ends came to 13 bases. The CDR3 is 16 residues long. Germline CDR1 is LNHNV and CDR2 is YYDKDF (reference sequence).

The rearrangement uses TRBV23-1 and TRBJ1-2; 7 positions match TRBD1. TRBV23-1 is classed as an ORF, of uncertain function. V was clipped by 8 bases and J by 4 bases; unmatched bases: 13. The CDR3 spans 15 residues. CDR3 sequence: CASGSGQALLYGYTF. The CDR3 DNA follows: TGCGCCAGCGGATCCGGACAGGCCTTACTCTATGGCTACACCTTC.

The gene calls are TRBV3-1 (or the pseudogene TRBV3-2) and TRBJ2-3; maybe TRBD2 (6 bases). Germline CDR1 LGHDT, CDR2 YNNKEL (reference sequence). V lost 5 bases to trimming and J lost 0 bases, with 9 bases between them. The CDR3 has 14 residues. CDR3 nucleotide sequence: TGTGCCAGCAGCTTCGGGAGTAGCACAGATACGCAGTATTTT. Protein: CASSFGSSTDTQYF.

The table lists this clone with a few counts. The rearrangement links TRBV9 to TRBJ1-2; maybe TRBD1 (6 bases). CDR1 is SGDLS, CDR2 YYNGEE, per germline. Trimming shortened V by 3 bases and J by 3 bases, and 9 bases separated the two germline ends. The CDR3 totals 13 residues. CDR3 nucleotides: TGTGCCAGCAGCGCAGGGGAGCACTATGGCTACACCTTC. This translates into CASSAGEHYGYTF.